This T cell receptor (beta chain) was retrieved from a study of blood T cell repertoires in COVID-19 (dated by TCRdb to the early 2020s). About the full investigation: Collaborator samples came from the United States, Italy and Spain and covered acute and convalescent phases of COVID-19. Deeply sampled blood TCRbeta repertoires from subjects exposed to, actively infected with, or recovered from COVID-19 were included in the dataset. Samples came from the ongoing ImmuneRACE study (first 160 participants) plus 1,254 subjects from 6 global collaborators. The repertoires were released in a freely available public database meant as a resource for research on the immune response to SARS-CoV-2. Where available, HLA class I and class II types were taken from metadata supplied by the sample provider and were not determined by assay-based typing. The material from the prospective study consisted of cDNA or gDNA derived from T cells, B-cell-depleted T cells, or PBMCs. A de-identified subject ID, COVID-19 status, age in years and sex were almost always included in the sample metadata.

TCRbeta CDR3 regions were amplified from genomic DNA by means of the immunoSEQ Assay, a bias-controlled multiplex PCR. Per the source publication's procedure: The number of nucleated cells in each sample was estimated from the amplification of reference gene primers within the assay. Sequence reads were collapsed and filtered to measure the absolute abundance of every unique TCRbeta CDR3 rearrangement. For each sample, productive Simpson clonality was calculated by taking the square root of Simpson's diversity index across productive rearrangements. TCRdb took this table from immuneACCESS and kept in-frame rearrangements with V and J called. Such tables lack part of the clones; where checked against another copy, unresolved V genes explain under half of the gap, and the rest is unexplained. That table supplies the V and J calls and clone size; D and trimming were determined from the DNA. The sample yields 380,000 or so clones; about 90% were counted once. The top ten constitute 1% to 1.5% of the sample.

Participants in the prospective study were aged about 18 to 95 years, lived in under 30 United States geographic areas, and enrolled through a virtual design. To assign participants to cohorts, the prospective study relied on clinical history that participants themselves reported in a screening survey and a study questionnaire. For ImmuneRACE Cohort 3, a participant was defined as recovered based on two consecutive negative NP/OP PCR tests, clearance by a healthcare professional, or resolution of symptoms. Mobile phlebotomists in the prospective study collected whole blood, serum and a nasopharyngeal or oropharyngeal swab from every participant. Over an approximately two-month period, participants in the prospective study had the option of providing additional blood draws and questionnaires. Blood samples from the prospective study were shipped frozen or at room temperature prior to DNA extraction.

Germline trimming: 3 bases from V, 3 bases from J; junction bases outside gene matches: 7. CDR1 and CDR2 (KGHSH, LQKENI) derive from the germline V gene. From the cysteine through the phenylalanine, the CDR3 covers 15 amino acids. The sequence is cut down to CDR3 DNA, 45 bases in frame from base 1. General study outcomes and caveats: The quantity of clinical and demographic metadata differed by source and by participant and was supplied without curation.

In the case of this clone: It lacks a known antigen. Base qualities were left out, and no much larger clone turns up one base away.

The sequenced sample was PBMCs or T cells enriched from blood (not recorded which). This chain is built from TRBV18 and TRBJ1-1; 7 of the junction bases match TRBD1. This TCR came from a man aged 25 to 40 who had recovered from COVID-19. The CDR3 sequence is CASSPDRVGYTEAFF. The DNA reads TGTGCCAGCTCACCTGACAGGGTGGGGTACACTGAAGCTTTCTTT.